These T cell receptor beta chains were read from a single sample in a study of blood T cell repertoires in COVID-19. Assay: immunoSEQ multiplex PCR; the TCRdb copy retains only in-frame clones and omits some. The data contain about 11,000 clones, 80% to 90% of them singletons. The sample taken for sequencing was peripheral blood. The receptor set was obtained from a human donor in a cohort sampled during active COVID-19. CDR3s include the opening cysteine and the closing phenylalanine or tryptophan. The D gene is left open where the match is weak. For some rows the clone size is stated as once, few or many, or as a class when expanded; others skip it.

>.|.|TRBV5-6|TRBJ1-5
TGTGCCAGCAGCTTTGGATCTCCGTCTCGCGGGCCCCAGCATTTT
CASSFGSPSRGPQHF
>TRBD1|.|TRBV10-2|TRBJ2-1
TGCGCCAGCAGTGAAGGGACAGGGATAAACAATGAGCAGTTCTTC
CASSEGTGINNEQFF
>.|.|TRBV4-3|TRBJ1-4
TGCGCCAGCAGCCAAGGAGGATTGGGGCTAAGGGAAAAACTGTTTTTT
CASSQGGLGLREKLFF
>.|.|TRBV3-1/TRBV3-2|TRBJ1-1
TGTGCCAGCAGCCAAGAGGGCAATGGCAACACTGAAGCTTTCTTT
CASSQEGNGNTEAFF
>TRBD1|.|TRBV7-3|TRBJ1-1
TGTGCCAGCAGCCCCCGTCCCGGGACAGGGAACGCTGAAGCTTTCTTT
CASSPRPGTGNAEAFF
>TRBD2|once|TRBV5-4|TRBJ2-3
TGTGCCAGCAGCTCCCTAGCGGGGGGATACGATACGCAGTATTTT
CASSSLAGGYDTQYF
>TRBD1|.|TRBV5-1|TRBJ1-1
TGCGCCAGCAGCCAGCAGGGGGATACTGAAGCTTTCTTT
CASSQQGDTEAFF
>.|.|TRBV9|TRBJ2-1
TGTGCCAGCAGCGTAGACGGCTACAATGAGCAGTTCTTC
CASSVDGYNEQFF
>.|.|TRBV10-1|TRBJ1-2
TGCGCCAACGACAGCACCTATGGCTACACCTTC
CANDSTYGYTF
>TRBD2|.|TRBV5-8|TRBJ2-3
TGTGCCAGCAGCTTGGGGAGCGGGGGGTTCACAGATACGCAGTATTTT
CASSLGSGGFTDTQYF